These 18 T cell receptor beta chains originate from one sample sequenced in a study of blood T cell repertoires in COVID-19. Profiling relied on immunoSEQ multiplex PCR, and the TCRdb table lists in-frame clones only, not all of them. This table has under 50,000 clones, 75% to 85% appearing once. The sample consisted of peripheral blood. These receptor sequences come from a man between 40 and 49 years old with acute or convalescent COVID-19.

J is TRBJ1-1 and V is TRBV9, with no clear D. Trimming shortened V by 2 bases and J by 3 bases, and 8 bases separated the two germline ends. CDR1 SGDLS and CDR2 YYNGEE come from the germline V gene. This CDR3 is 13 amino acids long. Written as DNA, the CDR3 is TGTGCCAGCAGCGTCAAGCCCTACACTGAAGCTTTCTTT. Its protein product is CASSVKPYTEAFF.

This sequence joins TRBV29-1 and TRBJ1-2, with 7 bases aligning to TRBD1. Germline values: CDR1 SQVTM, CDR2 ANQGSEA. Trimming removed 2 bases from V and 4 bases from J; junction bases left unmatched: 1. The CDR3 consists of 12 residues. This chain's CDR3 is CSVETGVYGYTF. CDR3 nucleotide sequence: TGCAGCGTTGAAACAGGGGTCTATGGCTACACCTTC.

Turning to this clone: One end of the junction does not line up with germline, which may come from a read error. The rearrangement links TRBV24-1 to TRBJ2-1; TRBD1 is a possible D gene (5 bases). The CDR3 is made up of 11 amino acids. Germline-derived CDR1 and CDR2 are KGHDR and SFDVKD. The CDR3: CATSDRIRQIF. The CDR3 DNA is TGTGCCACCAGTGATAGGATCCGACAGATCTTC.

The V gene is TRBV29-1, the J gene TRBJ2-7; tentatively, D is TRBD1 (6 bases). Trimming pared 6 bases from V and 0 bases from J, leaving 9 bases between. The CDR3 sequence is 12 residues long. In germline, CDR1 is SQVTM, CDR2 ANQGSEA. The CDR3 DNA reads as TGCAGCGTCTCGGACAGCTCCTACGAGCAGTACTTC. Amino acid sequence: CSVSDSSYEQYF.

The rearrangement joins TRBV7-2 to TRBJ1-1, with D unresolved. CDR3 size: 14 residues. The V end lost 2 bases, the J end lost 1 base, and 8 bases lay between the germline ends. Germline V gene sequence: CDR1 SGHTA, CDR2 FQGNSA. The CDR3 DNA is TGTGCCAGCAGCTTACAAGCAGGGAACACTGAAGCTTTCTTT. Its protein product is CASSLQAGNTEAFF. Using reference TRBV7-2 and TRBJ1-1 for the parts outside the CDR3, the full variable domain is GAGVSQSPSNKVTEKGKDVELRCDPISGHTALYWYRQSLGQGLEFLIYFQGNSAPDKSGLPSDRFSAERTGGSVSTLTIQRTQQEDSAVYLCASSLQAGNTEAFFGQGTRLTVV.

The J gene is TRBJ2-7, the V gene TRBV6-4, with D perhaps TRBD1 (6 bases). CDR1 and CDR2 (germline): MRHNA, SNTAGT. The V end was cut by 6 bases, the J end by 0 bases, with 15 bases between. The CDR3 consists of 15 residues. The CDR3 loop is CASRKPGHYSYEQYF. The DNA for the CDR3 is TGTGCCAGCAGGAAACCGGGACACTACTCCTACGAGCAGTACTTC.

V is TRBV18 and J is TRBJ1-6; 7 bases are shared with TRBD1. Germline V gene data show CDR1 as KGHSH and CDR2 as LQKENI. V lost 4 bases, J lost 6 bases, and 15 bases stayed unmatched. There are 18 residues in the CDR3. The CDR3 DNA is TGTGCCAGCTCACTACTACCCGCTATGGACAGGCCTAATTCACCCCTCCACTTT. Encoded protein: CASSLLPAMDRPNSPLHF. Full variable domain (rest looked up from reference TRBV18 and TRBJ1-6): NAGVMQNPRHLVRRRGQEARLRCSPMKGHSHVYWYRQLPEEGLKFMVYLQKENIIDESGMPKERFSAEFPKEGPSILRIQQVVRGDSAAYFCASSLLPAMDRPNSPLHFGNGTRLTVT.

The genes are TRBV5-8 and TRBJ2-5, with no clear D. Trimming removed 7 bases from V and 7 bases from J, with 8 bases in between. There are 10 residues in the CDR3. The germline CDR1 and CDR2 sequences are SGHTS and YDEGEE. CDR3 coding DNA: TGTGCCAGCCGTGCGTCGACCCAGTACTTC. Translation: CASRASTQYF.

The rearrangement uses TRBV7-9 and TRBJ1-1; D remains ambiguous. Trimming cost V 3 bases and J 10 bases, with 12 bases left between them. Germline loops: CDR1 SEHNR, CDR2 FQNEAQ (reference sequence). The CDR3 has 12 residues. The CDR3 coding sequence is TGTGCCAGCAGCTTGGGTTCTGGAGGAGCTTTCTTT. Amino acids: CASSLGSGGAFF.

The CDR3, as DNA: TGTGCCAGCAGTCTGTCCGGGACAGGGATTAATGGCTACACCTTC. Its translation: CASSLSGTGINGYTF. The V and J genes are TRBV2 and TRBJ1-2; 9 bases are a match to TRBD1. The CDR3 spans 15 residues. The germline V gene has CDR1 SNHLY and CDR2 FYNNEI. With V trimmed by 5 bases and J by 6 bases, 10 bases remained unmatched.

This clone came up once. The chain employs TRBV6-6 and TRBJ1-3, with 7 bases lining up with TRBD1. V dropped 6 bases and J dropped 3; count of bases not matched to a gene: 11. Looked up from germline, CDR1 is MNHNY and CDR2 is SVGAGI (reference sequence). This CDR3 has 16 amino acids. CDR3 bases: TGTGCCAGCAGCCCTATTGACAGGGTCTATGGAAACACCATATATTTT. Translation: CASSPIDRVYGNTIYF.

The chain is built from TRBV7-2 and TRBJ1-4; tentatively, D is TRBD1 (6 bases). This CDR3 has 15 residues. The ends were cut back, 5 bases at V and 3 bases at J, with 13 bases in the middle. Germline CDR1 reads SGHTA; CDR2 reads FQGNSA. DNA of the CDR3: TGTGCCAGCAGCCCGCGACAGGTGTCTAATGAAAAACTGTTTTTT. Protein product: CASSPRQVSNEKLFF.

The rearrangement links TRBV6-5 to TRBJ1-4, with no clear D. The CDR3 extends over 13 amino acids. V was cut by 6 bases and J by 2 bases, with 7 bases left in between. CDR1 is MNHEY, CDR2 SVGAGI, per germline. Written as DNA, the CDR3 is TGTGCCAGCAGGCGATCCACTAATGAAAAACTGTTTTTT. This sequence encodes CASRRSTNEKLFF.

V and J are TRBV10-1 and TRBJ2-3; D ambiguous. This CDR3 is built from 12 residues. Trimming removed 9 bases at V and 2 bases at J, with 9 bases between. Germline V gene lookup returns CDR1 WNHNN and CDR2 SYGVQD (reference sequence). The CDR3 sequence is CASGGVTDTQYF. The CDR3 DNA reads TGCGCCAGTGGCGGAGTCACAGATACGCAGTATTTT.

The V call is TRBV19, the J call TRBJ1-4, with 7 bases fitting TRBD1. From germline, CDR1 is LNHDA and CDR2 SQIVND (reference sequence). The J segment lost 7 bases and the V segment lost 4 bases, leaving 18 bases of the junction unmatched. The CDR3 consists of 18 residues. CDR3 nucleotide sequence: TGTGCCAGTAGTAGGTTTGGTGTCTTCGCAGGGGGGCGTGAAAAACTGTTTTTT. Residues: CASSRFGVFAGGREKLFF.

This chain connects TRBV5-1 to TRBJ2-3, with 7 bases that match TRBD1. Germline lookup yields CDR1 SGHRS and CDR2 YFSETQ. This CDR3 contains 16 residues. The V segment lost 4 bases and the J segment 1 base; nucleotides outside the gene matches: 9. In DNA, the CDR3 is TGCGCCAGCAGCCTACAGGGGCGTGTTGGCACAGATACGCAGTATTTT. Amino acid sequence: CASSLQGRVGTDTQYF.

This clone appeared a few times. This sequence joins TRBV5-5 and TRBJ2-7; no definite D call. The CDR3 totals 11 residues. Trimming removed 4 bases from V and 3 bases from J, with 5 bases in between. Germline CDR1 is SGHKS and CDR2 is YYEKEE (reference sequence). CDR3 DNA sequence: TGTGCCAGCAGCCTAGACTACGAGCAGTACTTC. Translating it yields CASSLDYEQYF. The full variable domain, with the rest looked up from reference TRBV5-5 and TRBJ2-7, is DAGVTQSPTHLIKTRGQQVTLRCSPISGHKSVSWYQQVLGQGPQFIFQYYEKEERGRGNFPDRFSARQFPNYSSELNVNALLLGDSALYLCASSLDYEQYFGPGTRLTVT.

This chain links TRBV12-5 with TRBJ2-7, with a weak D call TRBD2 (5 bases). The CDR3 loop spans 13 amino acids. Germline CDR1 reads LGHNT; CDR2 reads FRNRAP. Trimming removed 3 bases at V and 7 bases at J, with 13 bases between. CDR3 protein: CASGFHPTGEQYF. The CDR3 DNA reads TGTGCTAGTGGTTTCCATCCAACGGGGGAGCAGTACTTC. The variable domain in full, with the rest retrieved from reference TRBV12-5 and TRBJ2-7, is DARVTQTPRHKVTEMGQEVTMRCQPILGHNTVFWYRQTMMQGLELLAYFRNRAPLDDSGMPKDRFSAEMPDATLATLKIQPSEPRDSAVYFCASGFHPTGEQYFGPGTRLTVT.